This is a list of T cell receptor beta chains from one sample in a study of T cell repertoires in cytomegalovirus infection. TCRdb ran MiXCR on the reads and lists one entry per CDR3 protein. The table has 800,000 to 950,000 distinct CDR3 sequences, around a third seen once. Their target antigens are unknown. Sequencing used cultured CD8+ T cells from PBMCs, obtained from culture after CMV antigen stimulation. These receptors originate from a human donor in good health (CMV status not recorded). Some clones in this sample may be carry-over from other donors' samples. CDR3s include the opening cysteine and the closing phenylalanine or tryptophan. D genes are given only for firm matches. Size is omitted from some rows. Given values are once, few, many or a class for expanded clones.

D	size	V	J	length	DNA	CDR3
NA	few	TRBV19	TRBJ1-1	15	TGTGCCAGTAGTATAGAAGGGACGGCGAACACTGAAGCTTTCTTT	CASSIEGTANTEAFF
NA	few	TRBV4-1	TRBJ2-3	18	TGCGCCAGCAGCCACCGAAAGGGAGTTGGTGGGGTCGAGGATACGCAGTATTTT	CASSHRKGVGGVEDTQYF
TRBD1	NA	TRBV6-2/TRBV6-3	TRBJ1-2	13	TGTGCCAGCCATTTACAGGGGAACTACGGCTACACCTTC	CASHLQGNYGYTF
TRBD1	NA	TRBV24-1	TRBJ2-5	13	TGTGCCACCAGTGGGACAGGGGGCAAGACCCAGTACTTC	CATSGTGGKTQYF
TRBD2	NA	TRBV5-5	TRBJ2-1	15	TGTGCCAACAGCTCAGCGGGGGGGCCGAACAATGAGCAGTTCTTC	CANSSAGGPNNEQFF
NA	few	TRBV20-1	TRBJ2-1	13	TGCAGTGCTAGAGCGGTCGGCCTCAATGAGCAGTTCTTC	CSARAVGLNEQFF
NA	NA	TRBV27	TRBJ1-1	15	TGTGCCAGCAGTTTGAACTACCAGATGAACACTGAAGCTTTCTTT	CASSLNYQMNTEAFF
TRBD1	NA	TRBV7-6	TRBJ2-1	19	TGTGCCAGCAGCTTAGAAGGCCCAGGGGGCTACTTCTCCTACAATGAGCAGTTCTTC	CASSLEGPGGYFSYNEQFF
NA	few	TRBV11-2	TRBJ2-6	17	TGTGCCAGCAGTTCAATAATAAGGACAGAAGGGGCCAACGTCCTGACTTTC	CASSSIIRTEGANVLTF
TRBD1	NA	TRBV12-5	TRBJ1-6	18	TGTGCTAGTGGTTTCCTCCTCGGGACAGGGGTGCAGAATTCACCCCTCCACTTT	CASGFLLGTGVQNSPLHF
TRBD2	NA	TRBV7-6	TRBJ2-3	16	TGTGCCAGCAGCTTAGTTTGGCGGGGGGGCGTAGATACGCAGTATTTT	CASSLVWRGGVDTQYF
NA	few	TRBV6-5	TRBJ1-1	13	TGTGCCAGCAGTTACGGGGATGAAACTGAAGCTTTCTTT	CASSYGDETEAFF
NA	NA	TRBV4-1	TRBJ1-1	17	TGCGCCAGCAGCCCAAAATCCCCGGATAGGACAGAAACTGAAGCTTTCTTT	CASSPKSPDRTETEAFF
NA	once	TRBV14	TRBJ2-7	14	TGTGCCAGCAGCCCCGAGGGTAGCGGCTACGAGCAGTACTTC	CASSPEGSGYEQYF
NA	many	TRBV7-3	TRBJ1-2	15	TGTGCCAGCAGCTTAAGTGAGGGGGGCTCTAGTGGCTACACCTTC	CASSLSEGGSSGYTF
NA	few	TRBV9	TRBJ2-1	17	TGTGCCAGCAGCGTAGAAAGTCCGGGACGTTTCTACAATGAGCAGTTCTTC	CASSVESPGRFYNEQFF
NA	NA	TRBV20-1	TRBJ2-3	13	TGCAGTGCTAGATCTGACCACACAGATACGCAGTATTTT	CSARSDHTDTQYF
NA	few	TRBV11-2	TRBJ1-4	15	TGTGCCAGCAGCTTTTATGGACAGAGGAATGAAAAACTGTTTTTT	CASSFYGQRNEKLFF
NA	NA	TRBV19	TRBJ1-6	16	TGTGCCAGTAGTATCTGGGTTGACGGTTATAATTCACCCCTCCACTTT	CASSIWVDGYNSPLHF
NA	few	TRBV6-5	TRBJ2-2	14	TGTGCCAGCAGTTACGCTGCGAACACCGGGGAGCTGTTTTTT	CASSYAANTGELFF
NA	few	TRBV19	TRBJ1-1	14	TGTGCCAGTAGTTTGGGACCCTTTGAAACTGAAGCTTTCTTT	CASSLGPFETEAFF
TRBD2	NA	TRBV10-3	TRBJ2-7	15	TGTGCCATCAGTGAGTCAGGACTAGCGGTTTACGAGCAGTACTTC	CAISESGLAVYEQYF
TRBD1	many	TRBV6-1	TRBJ1-1	14	TGTGCCAGCAGCCGGACAGGGGGCATCACTGAAGCTTTCTTT	CASSRTGGITEAFF
TRBD2	NA	TRBV29-1	TRBJ2-1	17	TGCAGCGTAGGGGGACTAGCGGGCCGCGGGTCCTATAATGAGCAGTTCTTC	CSVGGLAGRGSYNEQFF
TRBD1	many	TRBV7-6	TRBJ2-7	16	TGTGCCAGCAGCCAAAGCCGGGACAGAAGTACCTACGAGCAGTACTTC	CASSQSRDRSTYEQYF
NA	many	TRBV12-3/TRBV12-4	TRBJ1-2	12	TGTGCCAGCAGTTTAGGTCGCCTTGGCTACACCTTC	CASSLGRLGYTF
TRBD1	few	TRBV5-6	TRBJ2-1	14	TGTGCCAGTAGAGGGGGACAGAATTACAATGAGCAGTTCTTC	CASRGGQNYNEQFF
NA	NA	TRBV27	TRBJ2-2	14	TGTGCCAGCAGTTTACCCGGTTGGCCCGGGGAGCTGTTTTTT	CASSLPGWPGELFF
TRBD1	NA	TRBV12-3/TRBV12-4	TRBJ2-2	17	TGTGCCAGCACCGGGACAGGGGGGGCACAGGACACCGGGGAGCTGTTTTTT	CASTGTGGAQDTGELFF
TRBD2	NA	TRBV2	TRBJ2-1	15	TGTGCCAGCCGGGGACTAGCGGCTTCCTACAATGAGCAGTTCTTC	CASRGLAASYNEQFF
TRBD2	many	TRBV7-3	TRBJ2-1	15	TGTGCCAGCAGCTTACGGCGGGGGGCATACAATGAGCAGTTCTTC	CASSLRRGAYNEQFF
NA	NA	TRBV7-9	TRBJ1-2	14	TGTGCCAGCAGCTCTGGACGGGAGCTAAAGGGCTACACCTTC	CASSSGRELKGYTF
TRBD2	few	TRBV20-1	TRBJ2-1	13	TGCAGTCCTAGCGGAAGCTCCTACAATGAGCAGTTCTTC	CSPSGSSYNEQFF
NA	NA	TRBV9	TRBJ1-5	14	TGTGCCAGCGGAAGACGGGTAAGCAATCAGCCCCAGCATTTT	CASGRRVSNQPQHF
NA	few	TRBV7-9	TRBJ1-1	13	TGTGCCAGCAGGGGACAAAAGAACACTGAAGCTTTCTTT	CASRGQKNTEAFF
NA	many	TRBV12-3/TRBV12-4	TRBJ2-6	21	TGTGCCAGCAGTTCTTCTAACTGGGGCCTCTCAGGGGCACTCGGGACCAACGTCCTGACTTTC	CASSSSNWGLSGALGTNVLTF
NA	few	TRBV6-5	TRBJ2-5	14	TGTGCCAGCAGCCCGGACTACGGTAGAGAGACCCAGTACTTC	CASSPDYGRETQYF
NA	NA	TRBV7-9	TRBJ2-5	17	TGTGCCAGCAGCACCCGAGGGCCGGTCGCCTTTGGAGAGACCCAGTACTTC	CASSTRGPVAFGETQYF
NA	NA	TRBV4-3	TRBJ2-1	16	TGCGCCAGCAGCCAAGAATCGCGGTCCCTATCCAATGAGCAGTTCTTC	CASSQESRSLSNEQFF
NA	NA	TRBV27	TRBJ2-6	14	TGTGCCAGCAAAAATGTAGCTGGGGCCAACGTCCTGACTTTC	CASKNVAGANVLTF
NA	many	TRBV12-3/TRBV12-4	TRBJ1-5	15	TGTGCCAGCACTCCTCGGTTTCTTAGCAATCAGCCCCAGCATTTT	CASTPRFLSNQPQHF
NA	NA	TRBV5-6	TRBJ2-3	17	TGTGCCAGCAGCTTGGCGGCGGGCAGGGCCACCACAGATACGCAGTATTTT	CASSLAAGRATTDTQYF
TRBD1	many	TRBV7-2	TRBJ1-2	14	TGTGCCAGCGGGGGACAGGGGGCCTTCTATGGCTACACCTTC	CASGGQGAFYGYTF